This T cell receptor beta chain was profiled in a study of T cell changes during pregnancy in multiple sclerosis. Only in-frame clones appear in the TCRdb table, and some are missing; sequencing was by immunoSEQ multiplex PCR. Of tens of thousands of clones detected, around 90% appear once; the ten largest clones hold more than 0.4%. There are 14 residues in the CDR3. Germline CDR1 is KGHSH and CDR2 is LQKENI. V gave up 2 bases and J gave up 2 bases; unmatched junction bases: 2. The origin of this receptor is a female donor with multiple sclerosis, enrolled in a pregnancy study. The specimen was CD4+ T cells from peripheral blood mononuclear cells, collected in the third trimester of pregnancy. The genes are TRBV18 and TRBJ2-7, with 8 bases matching TRBD1. For the CDR3, the DNA is TGTGCCAGCTCACCAGCAGGGGGCCCCTACGAGCAGTACTTC. Protein product: CASSPAGGPYEQYF.